This is a list of T cell receptor beta chains from one sample in a study of blood T cell repertoires in COVID-19. Clones were read by immunoSEQ multiplex PCR, and TCRdb kept only the in-frame ones, dropping some. The sample holds around 230,000 clones, roughly 86% seen once. The sequenced sample was PBMCs or T cells enriched from blood (not recorded which). All receptors come from a woman aged 25 to 39 with acute COVID-19. CDR3s include the opening cysteine and the closing phenylalanine or tryptophan. D genes are given only for firm matches. Clone size, where shown, is once, few, many, or a class for clones that have expanded.

abundance | j_gene | d_gene | v_gene | CDR3aa | CDR3nt
- | TRBJ1-1 | TRBD1 | TRBV29-1 | CSVHESTGETEAFF | TGCAGCGTGCATGAATCTACAGGGGAAACTGAAGCTTTCTTT
- | TRBJ2-3 | - | TRBV7-8 | CASSLAGPIAVGTQYF | TGTGCCAGCAGCTTAGCGGGCCCCATAGCGGTCGGTACGCAGTATTTT
- | TRBJ2-7 | TRBD1 | TRBV5-1 | CASSLALGQGNEQYF | TGCGCCAGCAGCTTGGCCTTAGGACAGGGTAACGAGCAGTACTTC
- | TRBJ1-1 | TRBD1 | TRBV6-2/TRBV6-3 | CASSYKATGGQNTEAFF | TGTGCCAGCAGTTACAAAGCGACAGGGGGCCAGAACACTGAAGCTTTCTTT
- | TRBJ2-3 | TRBD1 | TRBV7-2 | CASSWDRGSTDTQYF | TGTGCCAGCAGCTGGGACAGGGGAAGCACAGATACGCAGTATTTT
- | TRBJ1-1 | - | TRBV18 | CASSPTGPNTEAFF | TGTGCCAGCTCACCAACAGGACCGAACACTGAAGCTTTCTTT
- | TRBJ2-1 | TRBD2 | TRBV5-4 | CASSQNLLAGVGNEQFF | TGTGCCAGCAGCCAGAACCTTCTAGCGGGGGTTGGCAATGAGCAGTTCTTC
- | TRBJ1-1 | - | TRBV7-6 | CASSSPGAGFEAFF | TGTGCCAGCAGCTCTCCCGGCGCAGGGTTTGAAGCTTTCTTT
- | TRBJ1-1 | TRBD1 | TRBV14 | CASSEGQSNTEAFF | TGTGCCAGCAGCGAGGGACAGTCGAACACTGAAGCTTTCTTT
once | TRBJ1-5 | TRBD1 | TRBV5-8 | CASSSTGGGNQPQHF | TGTGCCAGCAGCTCTACAGGGGGCGGGAATCAGCCCCAGCATTTT